This record concerns one T cell receptor (beta chain) sequence. This specimen belongs to a study of a mutant IDH1 vaccine in newly diagnosed glioma. This sample's time point: baseline, week 1 (first vaccination visit). Treatment here: pre-vaccination baseline after standard-of-care therapy. CDR1 SGHRS and CDR2 YFSETQ come from the germline V gene. CDR3 length equals 14 residues. V dropped 4 bases and J dropped 5 bases, with 13 bases sitting between them. Generated by immunoSEQ multiplex PCR, the TCRdb table keeps only in-frame clones and is missing some. Altogether about 16,000 clones are present, around four fifths being singletons, with the ten largest covering 9% to 10%.

This specimen consisted of PBMCs, obtained from a glioma patient treated with radiotherapy, temozolomide or both. The gene calls are TRBV5-1 and TRBJ2-1; D perhaps matches TRBD2 (5 bases). The sequence was collected from a man in his forties with glioma. This CDR3 is CASSLDSSDNEQFF. The CDR3 coding sequence is TGCGCCAGCAGCCTGGACTCTTCAGACAATGAGCAGTTCTTC.